The following is a T cell receptor beta chain sequence with its context. This sample is drawn from a study of technical replicates of blood from several donors. V shed 5 bases and J 5 bases; nucleotides not matched to a gene: 8. The CDR3 contains 15 residues. The V gene's germline CDR1 is MDHEN and CDR2 SYDVKM. Here immunoSEQ multiplex PCR was the method, and the copy in TCRdb shows in-frame clones only, minus some. The sample gives tens of thousands of clones, roughly 97% of which show up once; 0.25% to 0.3% is in the top ten. This chain joins TRBV28 and TRBJ1-5; 8 bases map to TRBD1. The clonotype originates from a human donor in good health. Source material: T cells isolated from PBMCs. The CDR3 sequence is CASSEDREIDQPQHF. In DNA form, the CDR3 reads TGTGCCAGCAGTGAGGACAGGGAGATTGATCAGCCCCAGCATTTT.